The T cell receptor (beta chain) described here comes from a study of cytomegalovirus exposure and HLA in healthy donors. As for the study in general: The approximately 670 first-cohort repertoires and the approximately 130 validation repertoires shared the same platform, a later analysis reported. Points from the study as a whole: Reports showed the classifier diagnosing cytomegalovirus status with high specificity and sensitivity. In vitro testing confirmed a few CMV-associated chains as specific for CMV antigens. TCR beta chains numbering under 200 were designated cytomegalovirus-associated.

Concerning this clone: The antigen remains undetermined.

CDR1 and CDR2 from the germline V gene are MGHRA and YSYEKL. There are 16 residues in the CDR3. V shed 0 bases and J 8 bases; nucleotides not matched to a gene: 12. Only in-frame clones appear in the TCRdb table, and some are missing; sequencing was by immunoSEQ multiplex PCR. The table includes 150,000 or so clones, approximately 87% detected once. This receptor was identified in a woman aged 30 to 39 in good health and CMV-seronegative. This chain connects TRBV4-1 to TRBJ1-2, with 7 bases lining up with TRBD1. Sample: PBMCs. CDR3 sequence (DNA): TGCGCCAGCAGCCAAGATTCGCGACAGGGTGGAAAGGGCTACACCTTC. Translation gives CASSQDSRQGGKGYTF.